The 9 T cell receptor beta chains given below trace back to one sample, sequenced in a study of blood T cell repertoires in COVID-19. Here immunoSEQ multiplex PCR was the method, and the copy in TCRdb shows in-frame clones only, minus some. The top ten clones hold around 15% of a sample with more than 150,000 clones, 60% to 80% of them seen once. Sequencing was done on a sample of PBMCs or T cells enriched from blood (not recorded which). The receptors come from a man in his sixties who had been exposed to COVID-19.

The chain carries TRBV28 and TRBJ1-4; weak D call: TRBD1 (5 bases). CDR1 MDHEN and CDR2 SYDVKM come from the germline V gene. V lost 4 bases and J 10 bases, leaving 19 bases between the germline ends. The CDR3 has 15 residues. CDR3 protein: CASSSPEPGRGKLFF. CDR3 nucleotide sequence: TGTGCCAGCAGTTCTCCGGAGCCTGGGAGGGGAAAACTGTTTTTT.

CDR3 in amino acids: CASSPHSGANVLTF. Here the CDR3 DNA reads TGTGCCAGCAGTCCACACTCTGGGGCCAACGTCCTGACTTTC. This chain joins TRBV27 and TRBJ2-6, with D unclear. CDR1 and CDR2 from the germline V gene are MNHEY and SMNVEV (reference sequence). V lost 5 bases, J lost 0 bases, and 5 bases lay in between. This CDR3 is built from 14 residues.

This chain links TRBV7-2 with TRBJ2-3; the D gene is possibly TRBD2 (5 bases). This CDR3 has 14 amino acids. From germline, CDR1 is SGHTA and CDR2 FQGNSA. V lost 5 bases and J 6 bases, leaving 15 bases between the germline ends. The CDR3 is CASSQRLQSDTQYF. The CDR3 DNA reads TGTGCCAGCAGCCAGCGGTTGCAATCGGATACGCAGTATTTT.

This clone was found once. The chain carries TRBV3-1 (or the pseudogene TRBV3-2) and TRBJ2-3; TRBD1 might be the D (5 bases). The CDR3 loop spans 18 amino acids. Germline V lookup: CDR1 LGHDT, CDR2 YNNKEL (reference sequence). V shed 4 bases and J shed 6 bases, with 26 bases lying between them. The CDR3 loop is CASSPRVSRAEVWDTQYF. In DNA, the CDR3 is TGTGCCAGCAGCCCCCGGGTTAGCAGGGCCGAAGTTTGGGATACGCAGTATTTT.

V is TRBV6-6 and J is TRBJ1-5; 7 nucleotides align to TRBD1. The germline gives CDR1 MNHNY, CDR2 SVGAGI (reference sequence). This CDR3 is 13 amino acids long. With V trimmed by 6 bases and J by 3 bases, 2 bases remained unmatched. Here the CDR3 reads CASRDRYNQPQHF. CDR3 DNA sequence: TGTGCCAGCAGGGACAGGTACAATCAGCCCCAGCATTTT.

CDR3 in DNA: TGTGCCAGCAGCAAAGACAGGGTAGACTACGAGCAGTACTTC. Translation: CASSKDRVDYEQYF. The chain combines TRBV7-2 with TRBJ2-7; the match to TRBD1 covers 7 bases. Germline assignment: CDR1 SGHTA and CDR2 FQGNSA. V lost 5 bases, J lost 3 bases, and 7 bases stayed unmatched. This CDR3 spans 14 amino acids.

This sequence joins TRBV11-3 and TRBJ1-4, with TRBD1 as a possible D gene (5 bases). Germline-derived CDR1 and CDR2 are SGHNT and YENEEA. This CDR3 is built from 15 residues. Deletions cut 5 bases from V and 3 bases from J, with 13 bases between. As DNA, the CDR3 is TGTGCCAGCAGCACGCGTCGGGGGGCTAATGAAAAACTGTTTTTT. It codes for CASSTRRGANEKLFF.

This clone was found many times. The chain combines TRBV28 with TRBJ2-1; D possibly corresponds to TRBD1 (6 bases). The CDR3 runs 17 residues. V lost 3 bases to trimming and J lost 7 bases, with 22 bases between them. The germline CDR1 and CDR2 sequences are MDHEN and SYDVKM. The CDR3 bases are TGTGCCAGCAGTTTTTATTTAACAGGGACCCCGGGTAATGAGCAGTTCTTC. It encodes CASSFYLTGTPGNEQFF. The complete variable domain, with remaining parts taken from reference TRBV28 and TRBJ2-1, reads DVKVTQSSRYLVKRTGEKVFLECVQDMDHENMFWYRQDPGLGLRLIYFSYDVKMKEKGDIPEGYSVSREKKERFSLILESASTNQTSMYLCASSFYLTGTPGNEQFFGPGTRLTVL.

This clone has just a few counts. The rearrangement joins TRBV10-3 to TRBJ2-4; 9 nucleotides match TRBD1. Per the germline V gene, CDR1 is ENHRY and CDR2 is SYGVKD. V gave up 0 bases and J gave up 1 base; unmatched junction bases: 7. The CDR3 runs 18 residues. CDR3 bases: TGTGCCATCAGTGAGTCGGGGGACAGGGTTTCGGCCAAAAACATTCAGTACTTC. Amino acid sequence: CAISESGDRVSAKNIQYF.